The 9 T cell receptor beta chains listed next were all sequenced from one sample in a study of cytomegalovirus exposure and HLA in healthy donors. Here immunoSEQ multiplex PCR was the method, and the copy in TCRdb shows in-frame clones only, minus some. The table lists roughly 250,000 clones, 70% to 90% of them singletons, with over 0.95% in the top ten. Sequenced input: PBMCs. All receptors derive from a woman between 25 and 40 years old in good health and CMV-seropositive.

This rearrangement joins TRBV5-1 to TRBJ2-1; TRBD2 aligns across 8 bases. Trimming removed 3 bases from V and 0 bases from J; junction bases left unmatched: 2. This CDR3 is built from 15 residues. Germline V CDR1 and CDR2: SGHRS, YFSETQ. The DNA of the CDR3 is TGCGCCAGCAGCTGGAGCGGGAGCTCCTACAATGAGCAGTTCTTC. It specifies CASSWSGSSYNEQFF.

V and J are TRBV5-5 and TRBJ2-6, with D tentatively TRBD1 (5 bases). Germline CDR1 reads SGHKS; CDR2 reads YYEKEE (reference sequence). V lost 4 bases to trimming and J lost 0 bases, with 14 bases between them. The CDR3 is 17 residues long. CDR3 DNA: TGTGCCAGCAGCGGCACGGACAAGATCTCTGGGGCCAACGTCCTGACTTTC. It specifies CASSGTDKISGANVLTF.

The CDR3 region has the DNA TGCGCCAGCAGCTTGGAAGGTAGCGGTGGCATTCAGTACTTC. It specifies CASSLEGSGGIQYF. The chain combines TRBV5-1 with TRBJ2-4, with D maybe TRBD2 (6 bases). This CDR3 is built from 14 residues. CDR1 is SGHRS, CDR2 YFSETQ, per germline. The ends were cut back, 0 bases at V and 9 bases at J, with 13 bases in the middle. Full variable domain (outside the CDR3, taken from reference TRBV5-1 and TRBJ2-4): KAGVTQTPRYLIKTRGQQVTLSCSPISGHRSVSWYQQTPGQGLQFLFEYFSETQRNKGNFPGRFSGRQFSNSRSEMNVSTLELGDSALYLCASSLEGSGGIQYFGAGTRLSVL.

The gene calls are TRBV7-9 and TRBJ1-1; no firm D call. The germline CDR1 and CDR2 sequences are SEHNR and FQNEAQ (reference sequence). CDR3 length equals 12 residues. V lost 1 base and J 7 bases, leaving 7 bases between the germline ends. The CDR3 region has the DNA TGTGCCAGCAGCTTAGGGGCAAATGAAGCTTTCTTT. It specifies CASSLGANEAFF.

The CDR3 here is CASFRDNSTDTQYF. The CDR3 bases are TGTGCCAGCTTCCGGGACAACAGCACAGATACGCAGTATTTT. V and J are TRBV19 and TRBJ2-3, with D possibly matching TRBD1 (6 bases). The CDR3 has 14 amino acids. The germline CDR1 and CDR2 sequences are LNHDA and SQIVND (reference sequence). Trimming shortened V by 9 bases and J by 0 bases, and 13 bases separated the two germline ends.

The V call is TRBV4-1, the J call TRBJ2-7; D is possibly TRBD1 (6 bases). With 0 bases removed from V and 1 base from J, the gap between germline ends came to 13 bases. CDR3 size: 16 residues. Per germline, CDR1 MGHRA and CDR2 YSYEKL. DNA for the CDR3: TGCGCCAGCAGCCAAGATTCACCGGGACAATCCTACGAGCAGTACTTC. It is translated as CASSQDSPGQSYEQYF.

The CDR3 DNA is TGTGCCAGCAGTCCGGGGGGACAGGGGCCGGGTCGGTCTGGCTACACCTTC. This codes for CASSPGGQGPGRSGYTF. The chain employs TRBV27 and TRBJ1-2, with TRBD1 matching over 10 bases. V was clipped by 5 bases and J by 7 bases; unmatched bases: 16. The germline V gene encodes CDR1 MNHEY and CDR2 SMNVEV (reference sequence). The CDR3 has 17 amino acids.

As DNA, the CDR3 is TGCAGCGCCGTTTGGGCAGATGGGCAGCCCCAGCATTTT. Amino acids: CSAVWADGQPQHF. The V and J genes are TRBV29-1 and TRBJ1-5; no firm D call. The CDR3 has 13 residues. V was clipped by 7 bases and J by 7 bases, with 17 bases between them. Germline-derived CDR1 and CDR2 are SQVTM and ANQGSEA.

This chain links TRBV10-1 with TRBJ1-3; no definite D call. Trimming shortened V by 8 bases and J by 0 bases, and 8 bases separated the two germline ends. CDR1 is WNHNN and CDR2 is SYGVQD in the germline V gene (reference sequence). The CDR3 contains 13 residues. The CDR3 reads CASAAASGNTIYF. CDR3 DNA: TGCGCCAGCGCCGCGGCCTCTGGAAACACCATATATTTT.